The following is a T cell receptor (beta chain) sequence with its context. The antigen remains unidentified. The sample belongs to a study of shared clonotypes between healthy human individuals. Looking at the study overall: Plates per donor: three CD4 naive, three CD4 memory, two CD8 naive, one CD8 memory. Study observations and caveats: In this cohort, only blood was sampled, and tissue repertoires likely differ. In several donors, around 5.5% of naive CD4 clonotypes appeared in common.

Data came from immunoSEQ multiplex PCR; TCRdb stores just in-frame clones and leaves some out. The data contain 700,000 or so clones, 60% to 80% of them singletons. Into CD45RA+ naive and CD45RA-negative memory subsets, the CD4+ cells were split. The CDR3 covers 18 residues. The V segment lost 3 bases and the J segment 2 bases; nucleotides outside the gene matches: 14. Germline V gives CDR1 SGHAT, CDR2 FQNNGV. The chain combines TRBV11-2 with TRBJ2-5; 8 positions match TRBD1. Specimen: memory CD4+ T cells sorted from blood. As for subset: CD45RA-negative fraction. The source is a woman younger than 45 in good health. Here the CDR3 DNA reads TGTGCCAGCAGCTTCTCCGGGCCGGCAGGGGGCCTTCAAGAGACCCAGTACTTC. Amino acid sequence: CASSFSGPAGGLQETQYF. Filled out from reference TRBV11-2 and TRBJ2-5, the complete variable domain reads EAGVAQSPRYKIIEKRQSVAFWCNPISGHATLYWYQQILGQGPKLLIQFQNNGVVDDSQLPKDRFSAERLKGVDSTLKIQPAKLEDSAVYLCASSFSGPAGGLQETQYFGPGTRLLVL.